The text below deals with one T cell receptor (beta chain). The data were obtained in a study of T cell responses to AZD1222 COVID-19 vaccine. The CDR3 loop spans 14 amino acids. The germline V gene has CDR1 MRHNA and CDR2 SNTAGT. Trimming stripped 1 base from V and 6 bases from J, with 9 bases between. The table came from immunoSEQ multiplex PCR; TCRdb's copy has only in-frame clones and leaves some out. The sample consists of roughly 29,000 clones, over 85% of them appearing once. Sequenced material: peripheral blood, taken on day 0 of AZD1222 vaccination. The rearrangement links TRBV6-4 to TRBJ2-2; D might be TRBD1 (7 bases). The source is an adult in good health. CDR3 loop: CASSDFRGAGELFF. CDR3 DNA sequence: TGTGCCAGCAGTGACTTCAGGGGGGCCGGGGAGCTGTTTTTT.